This is a list of T cell receptor beta chains from one sample in a study of cytomegalovirus exposure and HLA in healthy donors. Sequenced by immunoSEQ multiplex PCR; TCRdb stores in-frame clones only, minus some. The data show roughly 160,000 clones, approximately 71% seen once. Material for sequencing was PBMCs. Source of these receptors: a woman aged 40 to 55 in good health and CMV-seropositive. Each CDR3 is given with its conserved first and last residue. The D gene is left open where the match is weak. The size entry is marked missing in some rows and otherwise reads once, few, many or a size class.

TRBJ1-1,TRBD1,NA,TRBV19,TGTGCCAGTAGTTCCCAGGGGGGCACTGAAGCTTTCTTT,CASSSQGGTEAFF
TRBJ2-5,TRBD2,once,TRBV5-6,TGTGCCAGCAGCTTGTGGGGGACTAGCGGGAGGGGACGAGAGACCCAGTACTTC,CASSLWGTSGRGRETQYF
TRBJ2-2,TRBD2,NA,TRBV4-2,TGTGCCAGCAGCCAAGATCCTCGCGGGAGAGGGGCCGGGGAGCTGTTTTTT,CASSQDPRGRGAGELFF
TRBJ2-7,NA,NA,TRBV7-3,TGTGCCAGCAGCTTAGGGGGCCGGAGTGAGCAGTACTTC,CASSLGGRSEQYF
TRBJ1-3,NA,NA,TRBV28,TGTGCCAGCAGTTTATGGGATGACAGATCTGGAAACACCATATATTTT,CASSLWDDRSGNTIYF
TRBJ2-1,NA,NA,TRBV5-1,TGCGCCAGCAGCTTGGTTGGCGGGACGTACAATGAGCAGTTCTTC,CASSLVGGTYNEQFF
TRBJ2-1,TRBD1,NA,TRBV29-1,TGCAGCGTGGGACAGGGGGCGATTGAGCAGTTCTTC,CSVGQGAIEQFF
TRBJ2-5,TRBD1,few,TRBV7-2,TGTGCCAGCAGCTTAAGGCCTCCGGGACAGGGGGAAGAGACCCAGTACTTC,CASSLRPPGQGEETQYF
TRBJ2-5,TRBD1,NA,TRBV7-2,TGTGCCAGCAGCCGTCAGACAGGGGCCGGGGAGACCCAGTACTTC,CASSRQTGAGETQYF
TRBJ1-2,NA,NA,TRBV29-1,TGCAGCGTTGAAGAACTAGTGGGCCAAGACGGGCTGTATGGCTACACCTTC,CSVEELVGQDGLYGYTF
TRBJ2-7,NA,few,TRBV7-9,TGTGCCAGCAGCTTAGCGGGCCAAACCTACGAGCAGTACTTC,CASSLAGQTYEQYF
TRBJ1-5,TRBD1,NA,TRBV6-1,TGTGCCAGCAGTGAATCGGACAGGAATCAGCCCCAGCATTTT,CASSESDRNQPQHF
TRBJ1-2,NA,once,TRBV2,TGTGCCAGCAGGGCCCTGAGTTTGGAACAGGGTTTCAGTGGCTACACCTTC,CASRALSLEQGFSGYTF
TRBJ1-4,TRBD1,NA,TRBV6-6,TGTGCCAGCAGTTACAGTGACAGGGGAGAAAAACTGTTTTTT,CASSYSDRGEKLFF
TRBJ2-7,TRBD1,few,TRBV5-4,TGTGCCAGCAGCTGGGACAGGAGCTCCTACGAGCAGTACTTC,CASSWDRSSYEQYF
TRBJ1-3,NA,NA,TRBV6-6,TGTGCCAGCAGTTCCAGGGGTTGGGGAAACACCATATATTTT,CASSSRGWGNTIYF
TRBJ1-2,TRBD1,NA,TRBV28,TGTGCCAGCAGTGGGGCCGGGACAGGGAATGTAGGCTACACCTTC,CASSGAGTGNVGYTF
TRBJ1-2,TRBD1,few,TRBV30,TGTGCCTGGAAGCAGACAGGGAGCTATGGCTACACCTTC,CAWKQTGSYGYTF
TRBJ2-7,TRBD1,once,TRBV6-4,TGTGCCAGCACCCAGACAGGGCATTACGAGCAGTACTTC,CASTQTGHYEQYF
TRBJ1-1,TRBD1,NA,TRBV19,TGTGCCAGTAGTCCCCGGGACAGAGAAGCTTTCTTT,CASSPRDREAFF
TRBJ1-1,NA,NA,TRBV28,TGTGCCAGCAGTTTATTGGGGGGGGCTACGAACACTGAAGCTTTCTTT,CASSLLGGATNTEAFF
TRBJ2-5,NA,NA,TRBV9,TGTGCCAGCAGCGTCAGACAGGATCAAGAGACCCAGTACTTC,CASSVRQDQETQYF
TRBJ2-5,NA,NA,TRBV2,TGTGCCAGCAGTACAGAAAGCCAAGAGACCCAGTACTTC,CASSTESQETQYF
TRBJ1-1,TRBD1,NA,TRBV7-9,TGTGCCAGCAGACACTATCTACAGGGGGAAGCTTTCTTT,CASRHYLQGEAFF
TRBJ2-3,NA,few,TRBV7-3,TGTGCCAGCAGCTTAGGGGCGAGCACAGATACGCAGTATTTT,CASSLGASTDTQYF